This TCR beta chain was identified during a study of T cell responses to AZD1222 COVID-19 vaccine. Produced via immunoSEQ multiplex PCR; TCRdb's table is partial and in-frame only. Among over 55,000 clones, 84% were seen once, and the ten largest hold approximately 7.4%. There are 15 residues in the CDR3. The V and J ends lost 8 bases and 4 bases, in that order; junction bases with no gene match: 10. Germline CDR1 is MNHEY and CDR2 is SVGAGI. Study-level results: Targets within unmutated variant regions were reportedly found for nearly half of spike-specific TCRs. With two AZD1222 doses given, Spike-specific TCR breadth and depth both rose. Repertoires were obtained only post-peak T cell response.

A note on this clone: Its antigen is unidentified.

The specimen comprised peripheral blood, sampled on day 0 of AZD1222 vaccination. The chain has TRBV6-5 and TRBJ2-5, with 10 bases lining up with TRBD2. The sequence came from an adult in good health. As DNA, the CDR3 is TGTGCCAGCGGAAGGGGAAGCGGGGGGGCAGAGACCCAGTACTTC. It is translated as CASGRGSGGAETQYF.